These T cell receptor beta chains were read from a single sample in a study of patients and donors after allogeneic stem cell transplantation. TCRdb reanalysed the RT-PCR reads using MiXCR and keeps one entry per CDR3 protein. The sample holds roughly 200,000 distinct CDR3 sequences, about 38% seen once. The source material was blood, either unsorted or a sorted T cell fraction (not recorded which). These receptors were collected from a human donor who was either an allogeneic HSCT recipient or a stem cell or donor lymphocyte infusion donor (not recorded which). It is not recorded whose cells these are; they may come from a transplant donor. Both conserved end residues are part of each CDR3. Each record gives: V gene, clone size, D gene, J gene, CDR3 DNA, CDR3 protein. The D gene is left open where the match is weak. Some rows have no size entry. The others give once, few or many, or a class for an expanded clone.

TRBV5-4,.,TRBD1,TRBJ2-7,TGTGCCAGCAGCCTGACAGGGGTCTACGAGCAGTACTTC,CASSLTGVYEQYF
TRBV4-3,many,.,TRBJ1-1,TGCGCCAGCAGCCAAGATTGGGCCGACAACACTGAAGCTTTCTTT,CASSQDWADNTEAFF
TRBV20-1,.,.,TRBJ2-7,TGCAGTGCTAGAGCCCAGGAGAAGACCTACGAGCAGTACTTC,CSARAQEKTYEQYF
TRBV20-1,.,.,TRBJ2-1,TGCAGTGCTAACCGGGACTTCGGCGAGCAGTTCTTC,CSANRDFGEQFF
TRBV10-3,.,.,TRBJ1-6,TGTGCCATCAGTGAGACCAGGGAAAGACATTCACCCCTCCACTTT,CAISETRERHSPLHF
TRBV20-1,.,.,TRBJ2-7,TGCAGTGCTTATCCCGCCAAGGGGTCTCCCTACGAGCAGTACTTC,CSAYPAKGSPYEQYF
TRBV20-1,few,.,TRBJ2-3,TGCAGTGGAAGCCCAGATACGCAGTATTTT,CSGSPDTQYF
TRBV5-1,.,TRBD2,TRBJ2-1,TGCGCCAGCAGCTTGGTTGCTAGCGGGGGGTACAATGAGCAGTTCTTC,CASSLVASGGYNEQFF
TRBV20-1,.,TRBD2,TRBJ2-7,TGCAGTGCTAAACCTTGGACTAGCGGCCGTTACGAGCAGTACTTC,CSAKPWTSGRYEQYF
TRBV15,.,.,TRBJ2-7,TGTGCCACCAGCAGGAGCATAAGCTCCTACGAGCAGTACTTC,CATSRSISSYEQYF
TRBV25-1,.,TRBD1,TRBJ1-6,TGTGCCAGCAGTGAGGTAGGGACAGGGGTATCACCCCTCCACTTT,CASSEVGTGVSPLHF
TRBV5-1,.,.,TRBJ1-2,TGCGCCAGCAGCCTGGACACTGGCTACACCTTC,CASSLDTGYTF
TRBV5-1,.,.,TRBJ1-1,TGCGCCAGCAGCTTGGAGTCGGCAGCCCGGAGTGGGGCTTTCTTT,CASSLESAARSGAFF
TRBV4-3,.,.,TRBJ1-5,TGCGCCAGCAGCCAAGACTACGGGGTGAGCAATCAGCCCCAGCATTTT,CASSQDYGVSNQPQHF
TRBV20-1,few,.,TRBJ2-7,TGCAGTGCCCTCGGCTCTAGGGGACACGAGCAGTACTTC,CSALGSRGHEQYF
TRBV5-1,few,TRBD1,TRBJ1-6,TGCGCCAGCAGCCCGGGACAGGGGATTTCACCCCTCCACTTT,CASSPGQGISPLHF
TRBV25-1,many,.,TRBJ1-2,TGTGCCAGCAGTGAAGCGCGGTATGGAAGCTACACCTTC,CASSEARYGSYTF
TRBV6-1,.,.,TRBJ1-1,TGTGCCAGCAGTGAAGACGGGAGAGTGAACACTGAAGCTTTCTTT,CASSEDGRVNTEAFF
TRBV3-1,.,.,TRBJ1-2,TGTGCCAGCAGCCAAGCTGGGAGCTATGGCTACACCTTC,CASSQAGSYGYTF
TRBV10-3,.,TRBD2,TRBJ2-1,TGTGCCATCGGTGGGGCTAGCGGGGGGCCTAACAATGAGCAGTTCTTC,CAIGGASGGPNNEQFF
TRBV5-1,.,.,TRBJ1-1,TGCGCCAGCAGCTTGTCGGTTGGAGGGGTGAACACTGAAGCTTTCTTT,CASSLSVGGVNTEAFF
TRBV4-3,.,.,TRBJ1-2,TGCGCCAGCAGCCAAGATCTTACCCGTCACTATGGCTACACCTTC,CASSQDLTRHYGYTF
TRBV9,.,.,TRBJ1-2,TGTGCCAGCAGCGTAGTATCAGGAGGCTATGGCTACACCTTC,CASSVVSGGYGYTF
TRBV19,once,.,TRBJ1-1,TGTGCCAGTAGTATTGCAGTCCCCAACACTGAAGCTTTCTTT,CASSIAVPNTEAFF
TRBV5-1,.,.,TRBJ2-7,TGCGCCAGCAGCAGGGGGACGGCCGAGCAGTACTTC,CASSRGTAEQYF
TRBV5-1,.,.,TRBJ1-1,TGCGCCAGCAGCTGGAAGCGGGACACCGGAAGGGAAGCTTTCTTT,CASSWKRDTGREAFF
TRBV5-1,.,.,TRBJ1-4,TGCGCCAGCAGCTTGGGCTCGAGACGCGTTAATGAAAAACTGTTTTTT,CASSLGSRRVNEKLFF
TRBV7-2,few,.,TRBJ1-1,TGTGCCAGCAGCCTAGGGAGTGGGGGGCCTGGTAGGAACACTGAAGCTTTCTTT,CASSLGSGGPGRNTEAFF
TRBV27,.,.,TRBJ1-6,TGTGCCAGCAGATCCCATCCGTCCTCGGGGAATTCACCCCTCCACTTT,CASRSHPSSGNSPLHF
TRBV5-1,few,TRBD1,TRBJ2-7,TGCGCCAGCAGCGTGACAGGGAACTACGAGCAGTACTTC,CASSVTGNYEQYF
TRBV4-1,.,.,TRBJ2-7,TGCGCCAGCAGCCGCGGGGACAGTTCCTACGAGCAGTACTTC,CASSRGDSSYEQYF
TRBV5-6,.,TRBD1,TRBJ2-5,TGTGCCAGCAGCAAAGGACAGGGAGGAGAGACCCAGTACTTC,CASSKGQGGETQYF
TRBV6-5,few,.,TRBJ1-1,TGTGCCACCGCGCTGAGGACGAACACTGAAGCTTTCTTT,CATALRTNTEAFF
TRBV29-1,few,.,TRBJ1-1,TGCAGCGTTGAAAGTCAAATGAGGACTGAAGCTTTCTTT,CSVESQMRTEAFF
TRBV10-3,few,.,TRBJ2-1,TGTGCCATCAGTTACAGGGTAGGGTCCTACAATGAGCAGTTCTTC,CAISYRVGSYNEQFF
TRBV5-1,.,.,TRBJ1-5,TGCGCCAGCAGCTTGGGGGCATATAGCAATCAGCCCCAGCATTTT,CASSLGAYSNQPQHF
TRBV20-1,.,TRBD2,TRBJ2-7,TGCAGTGCTAGGTACCCACTAGCGGGGAGCTCCTACGAGCAGTACTTC,CSARYPLAGSSYEQYF
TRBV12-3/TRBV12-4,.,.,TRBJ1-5,TGTGCCAGCAGTTTTAACCCAGGGATAGCGTCTCAGCCCCAGCATTTT,CASSFNPGIASQPQHF
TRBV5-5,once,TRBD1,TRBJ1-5,TGTGCCAGCGGGCTCACAGGGGTAAATCAGCCCCAGCATTTT,CASGLTGVNQPQHF
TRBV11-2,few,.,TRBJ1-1,TGTGCCAGCAGCCAGGGTACTTTGAACACTGAAGCTTTCTTT,CASSQGTLNTEAFF
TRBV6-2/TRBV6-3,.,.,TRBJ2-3,TGTGCCAGCAGCTTCCATACCCGGGGTGTGGATACGCAGTATTTT,CASSFHTRGVDTQYF
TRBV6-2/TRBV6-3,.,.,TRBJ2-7,TGTGCCAGCAGTTACTACGGACGGCCTATCCCAGGGCAGTACTTC,CASSYYGRPIPGQYF
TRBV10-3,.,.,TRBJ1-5,TGTGCCATCACAGAGAGGGAGAATCAGCCCCAGCATTTT,CAITERENQPQHF
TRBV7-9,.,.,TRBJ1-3,TGTGCCAGCAGCTTAGATCCGACTTTCTCTGGAAACACCATATATTTT,CASSLDPTFSGNTIYF
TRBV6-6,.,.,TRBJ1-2,TGTGCCAGCAGCCACAGGGTCTATGGCTACACCTTC,CASSHRVYGYTF
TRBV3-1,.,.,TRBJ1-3,TGTGCCAGCAGCCAAGCTAGCCGGAGCTCTGGAAACACCATATATTTT,CASSQASRSSGNTIYF
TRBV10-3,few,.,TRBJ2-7,TGTGCCATCAGTGCGGACCGTACCCGAACCTACGAGCAGTACTTC,CAISADRTRTYEQYF
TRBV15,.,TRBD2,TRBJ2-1,TGTGCCACCAGCAGGTACGGGGGGAGCTCCTACAATGAGCAGTTCTTC,CATSRYGGSSYNEQFF
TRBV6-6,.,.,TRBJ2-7,TGTGCCAGCAGTTACCTGGGGACACCCTCCTACGAGCAGTACTTC,CASSYLGTPSYEQYF
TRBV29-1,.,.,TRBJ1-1,TGCAGCGTTGAAGACCGGGACGAAGCTTTCTTT,CSVEDRDEAFF
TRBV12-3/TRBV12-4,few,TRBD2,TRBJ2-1,TGTGCCAGCAGTTTAGTATTTAGCGGGGGGGCGAGAAATGAGCAGTTCTTC,CASSLVFSGGARNEQFF